What follows are 18 T cell receptor beta chains derived from one specimen sequenced in a study of cytomegalovirus exposure and HLA in healthy donors. It was with 60 Vbeta and 13 Jbeta primers that the PCR ran. Sequencing was performed with immunoSEQ multiplex PCR; in TCRdb, only in-frame clones are kept and a portion is missing. The sample lists about 83,000 clones, roughly 76% occurring once. Specimen: PBMCs. These receptors came from a woman aged 25 to 39 in good health and CMV-seronegative.

The V gene is TRBV7-9, the J gene TRBJ1-2, with D possibly TRBD1 on 5 matching bases. Between the trimmed V and J ends, which lost 3 bases and 0 bases, there was a span of 11 bases. The CDR3 is made up of 15 amino acids. In germline, CDR1 is SEHNR, CDR2 FQNEAQ (reference sequence). Written as DNA, the CDR3 is TGTGCCAGCAGCTTCAGGGTAGGGTCTAACTATGGCTACACCTTC. Translated, it gives CASSFRVGSNYGYTF.

This clone was observed a single time. The chain links TRBV9 to TRBJ2-5, with TRBD2 matching over 8 bases. The CDR3 length is 15 residues. Trimming took 2 bases from V and 2 from J; bases not matched to a gene: 5. In germline, CDR1 is SGDLS, CDR2 YYNGEE. CDR3: CASSVGGAGQETQYF. As DNA, the CDR3 is TGTGCCAGCAGCGTCGGGGGGGCGGGACAAGAGACCCAGTACTTC.

The chain has TRBV6-5 and TRBJ2-3; 8 bases fit TRBD2. Germline trimming cut 2 bases from V and 2 bases from J; bases unmatched to any gene: 6. CDR3 size: 16 residues. Germline CDR1 and CDR2: MNHEY and SVGAGI. CDR3 sequence reads: CASSYLSGKDTDTQYF. The DNA of the CDR3 is TGTGCCAGCAGTTACCTTAGCGGGAAAGACACAGATACGCAGTATTTT.

The V call is TRBV18, the J call TRBJ1-4; weak D call: TRBD1 (5 bases). Germline CDR1 and CDR2: KGHSH and LQKENI. V was cut by 3 bases and J by 3 bases, with 11 bases left in between. The CDR3 has 15 amino acids. The CDR3, as DNA: TGTGCCAGCTCACCGCAGGGTTTGGCTAATGAAAAACTGTTTTTT. It is translated as CASSPQGLANEKLFF.

The chain is built from TRBV15 and TRBJ1-5; D is unclear. Germline V gene lookup returns CDR1 LNHNV and CDR2 YYDKDF (reference sequence). The CDR3 runs to 16 residues. Between the trimmed V and J ends, which lost 0 bases and 5 bases, there was a span of 14 bases. The CDR3 region is CATSRDPGRGDQPQHF. The CDR3 coding sequence is TGTGCCACCAGCAGAGATCCCGGCCGCGGGGATCAGCCCCAGCATTTT.

The chain recombines TRBV11-1 with TRBJ2-1; D is perhaps TRBD2 (5 bases). Trimming took off 3 bases at V and 0 bases at J, with 9 bases between the two ends. This CDR3 has 15 amino acids. CDR1 is SGHAT and CDR2 is FQDESV in the germline V gene (reference sequence). The CDR3 DNA reads TGTGCCAGCAGCTTGCGGGTTAGCTCCTACAATGAGCAGTTCTTC. Its protein product is CASSLRVSSYNEQFF.

The chain has TRBV5-1 and TRBJ2-3, with 9 bases fitting TRBD1. This CDR3 region has 15 residues. Trimming took 1 base from V and 3 from J; bases not matched to a gene: 3. Germline CDR1 SGHRS, CDR2 YFSETQ. CDR3 in DNA: TGCGCCAGCAGCTTGAAGGGACAGGGTACAGATACGCAGTATTTT. It yields the protein CASSLKGQGTDTQYF.

The V gene is TRBV13, the J gene TRBJ2-5, with D uncertain. The last part of the DNA fits TRBJ2-7 better; the J call may be wrong. CDR3 size: 16 residues. Per the germline V gene, CDR1 is PRHDT and CDR2 is FYEKMQ (reference sequence). The CDR3 coding sequence is TGTGCCAGCAGCTTAGGTCCCCACAGAAATACCTACGAGCAGTACTTC. Protein product: CASSLGPHRNTYEQYF.

The chain couples TRBV5-1 to TRBJ2-5; a possible D gene is TRBD1 (6 bases). V was cut by 4 bases and J by 7 bases, with 14 bases left in between. CDR3 length equals 13 residues. CDR1 SGHRS and CDR2 YFSETQ come from the germline V gene. The CDR3 sequence: CASSQDSLWTQYF. The CDR3 DNA is TGCGCCAGCAGCCAGGACAGTTTATGGACCCAGTACTTC.

The J gene is TRBJ2-7, the V gene TRBV27; no reliable D call. Deletions cut 4 bases from V and 5 bases from J, with 6 bases between. The CDR3 consists of 11 residues. Germline V gene data show CDR1 as MNHEY and CDR2 as SMNVEV (reference sequence). CDR3 DNA sequence: TGTGCCAGCAGTTCAGTCCACGAGCAGTACTTC. Protein product: CASSSVHEQYF.

The rearrangement joins TRBV28 to TRBJ2-1, with TRBD1 matching over 11 bases. CDR3 length equals 17 residues. CDR1 is MDHEN and CDR2 is SYDVKM in the germline V gene. J was trimmed by 8 bases and V by 8 bases; bases with no gene match: 17. CDR3 DNA sequence: TGTGCCAGCGAGAGTGGCTTAGGGGACAGGGGGACCGATGAGCAGTTCTTC. This translates into CASESGLGDRGTDEQFF.

The J gene is TRBJ2-5, the V gene TRBV5-1; D is perhaps TRBD1 (6 bases). The length of the CDR3 is 14 residues. V was cut by 0 bases and J by 1 base, with 7 bases left in between. The germline V gene has CDR1 SGHRS and CDR2 YFSETQ. As DNA, the CDR3 is TGCGCCAGCAGCTTGGTCAGGGGCCAAGAGACCCAGTACTTC. It encodes CASSLVRGQETQYF.

V gene TRBV6-4 combines with J gene TRBJ2-3; 9 bases align to TRBD2. The CDR3 runs 15 residues. Germline CDR1 reads MRHNA; CDR2 reads SNTAGT. V gave up 4 bases and J gave up 6 bases; unmatched junction bases: 8. CDR3 protein: CASSGSVAGVDTQYF. DNA of the CDR3: TGTGCCAGCAGTGGGTCTGTAGCGGGAGTCGATACGCAGTATTTT.

The chain is built from TRBV29-1 and TRBJ1-1; no clear D gene. CDR3 length equals 14 residues. The germline gives CDR1 SQVTM, CDR2 ANQGSEA. Trimming took off 5 bases at V and 3 bases at J, with 16 bases between the two ends. For the CDR3, the DNA is TGCAGCGTTCTACCCGTAACGGACTACACTGAAGCTTTCTTT. Translated: CSVLPVTDYTEAFF.

V gene TRBV9 combines with J gene TRBJ2-3, with 9 bases that match TRBD1. This CDR3 has 14 amino acids. CDR1 is SGDLS, CDR2 YYNGEE, per germline. The trim removed 4 bases at V and 4 bases at J, leaving 4 bases unmatched. In DNA, the CDR3 is TGTGCCAGCAGCAGGGGACAGGGCCCAGATACGCAGTATTTT. Amino acids: CASSRGQGPDTQYF. The full variable domain, completed using reference TRBV9 and TRBJ2-3, is DSGVTQTPKHLITATGQRVTLRCSPRSGDLSVYWYQQSLDQGLQFLIQYYNGEERAKGNILERFSAQQFPDLHSELNLSSLELGDSALYFCASSRGQGPDTQYFGPGTRLTVL.

Remarks on this clone: The identical CDR3 is also encoded by other nucleotide sequences in the sample. The chain links TRBV7-6 to TRBJ1-5; D is possibly TRBD1 (5 bases). CDR1 is SGHVS and CDR2 is FNYEAQ in the germline V gene. This CDR3 spans 16 amino acids. With 0 bases removed from V and 2 bases from J, the gap between germline ends came to 11 bases. Here the CDR3 reads CASSLAVGGGNQPQHF. In DNA, the CDR3 is TGTGCCAGCAGCTTAGCGGTCGGGGGTGGCAATCAGCCCCAGCATTTT. Based on the CDR3 plus reference TRBV7-6 and TRBJ1-5, the full variable domain is GAGVSQSPRYKVTKRGQDVALRCDPISGHVSLYWYRQALGQGPEFLTYFNYEAQQDKSGLPNDRFSAERPEGSISTLTIQRTEQRDSAMYRCASSLAVGGGNQPQHFGDGTRLSIL.

V and J are TRBV6-5 and TRBJ1-5, with 9 bases identical to TRBD1. CDR1 and CDR2 (germline): MNHEY, SVGAGI. V shed 6 bases, J shed 8 bases, and the junction held 8 bases outside the gene matches. The CDR3 is 14 residues long. For the CDR3, the DNA is TGTGCCAGCAGCCCACAGGGGGCGCATAAGCCCCAGCATTTT. It codes for CASSPQGAHKPQHF.

The CDR3 nucleotides read TGCGCCAGTAGAGTGGCCTTAACGGGGGGCGGGGAGCTGTTTTTT. It codes for CASRVALTGGGELFF. The chain carries TRBV10-2 and TRBJ2-2, with TRBD2 matching over 7 bases. Looked up from germline, CDR1 is WSHSY and CDR2 is SAAADI. The CDR3 is 15 residues long. The J segment lost 7 bases and the V segment lost 9 bases, leaving 14 bases of the junction unmatched.